The entry that follows covers one T cell receptor (beta chain) sequence. What it binds is not known. These data come from a study of radiation and T cells in renal cell carcinoma. Overall study findings and caveats: Baseline intratumoral clonotype presence is unknown without pretreatment biopsies.

As to time point: baseline pretreatment blood. Noted treatment: 15 Gy SBRT to primary tumor, nephrectomy 4 weeks later. After SBRT, blood was collected at 2 and 4 weeks, plus baseline. This renal cell carcinoma was of the clear cell type. V was pared by 1 base and J by 5 bases, with 9 bases between. The CDR3 runs to 14 residues. CDR1 LGHNA and CDR2 YSLEER come from the germline V gene. Sequencing was performed with immunoSEQ multiplex PCR; in TCRdb, only in-frame clones are kept and a portion is missing. Of some 100,000 clones listed, 65% to 85% were seen once; the top ten hold around 5.8%. This clonotype was obtained from a man aged 60 to 69 with renal cell carcinoma. V gene TRBV4-3 combines with J gene TRBJ2-1, with D unresolved. The starting material was blood, obtained from a patient whose treatment included radiotherapy and nephrectomy. CDR3 loop: CASSQAFRNNEQFF. In nucleotides, the CDR3 is TGCGCCAGCAGCCAAGCATTTCGCAACAATGAGCAGTTCTTC.